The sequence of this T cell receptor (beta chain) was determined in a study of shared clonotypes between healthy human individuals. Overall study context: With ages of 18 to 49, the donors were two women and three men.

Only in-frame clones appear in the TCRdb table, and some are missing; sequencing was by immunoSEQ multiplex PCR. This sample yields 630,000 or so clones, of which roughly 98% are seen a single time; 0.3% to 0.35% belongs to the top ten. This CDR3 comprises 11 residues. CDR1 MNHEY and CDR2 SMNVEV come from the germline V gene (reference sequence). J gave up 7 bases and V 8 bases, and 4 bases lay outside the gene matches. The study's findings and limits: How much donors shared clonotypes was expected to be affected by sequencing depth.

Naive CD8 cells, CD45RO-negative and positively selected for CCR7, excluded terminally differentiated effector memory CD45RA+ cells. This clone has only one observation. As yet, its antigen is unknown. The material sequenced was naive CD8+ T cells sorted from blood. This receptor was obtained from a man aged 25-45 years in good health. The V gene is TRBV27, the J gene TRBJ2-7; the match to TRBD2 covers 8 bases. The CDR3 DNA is TGTGCCAGCCTACGGGGGGGAGAGCAGTACTTC. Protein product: CASLRGGEQYF.